This section outlines one TCR beta chain sequence together with its context. The data are from a study of blood T cell repertoires in COVID-19. On the study more broadly: Material from acute and convalescent COVID-19 was sourced from the United States, Italy and Spain.

Sequencing used immunoSEQ multiplex PCR; TCRdb keeps in-frame clones, though not all of them. The sample includes roughly 170,000 clones, around 88% of them seen just once. Germline CDR1 is MDHEN and CDR2 is SYDVKM. V dropped 2 bases and J dropped 4; count of bases not matched to a gene: 4. The CDR3 contains 14 residues. The chain carries TRBV28 and TRBJ1-2, with TRBD1 matching 7 bases. The receptor comes from a woman aged 45-59 years in a cohort exposed to, infected with or recovered from COVID-19 (not recorded which). Material for sequencing was PBMCs or T cells enriched from blood (not recorded which). Written as DNA, the CDR3 is TGTGCCAGCAGTTTAGTACAGGGGTTCTATGGCTACACCTTC. This translates into CASSLVQGFYGYTF.